These 28 T cell receptor beta chains came from one sample sequenced in a study of CD8+ T cells in alopecia areata. Following extraction, RNA underwent reverse transcription to cDNA, which served as the sequencing template. Clones were sequenced by immunoSEQ multiplex PCR, and TCRdb holds only the in-frame ones, with some missing. The sample lists approximately 210,000 clones; approximately 70% were seen once. Treatment reported: oral pan-JAK inhibitor, 5-10 mg twice daily. The sequenced sample was CD4+ T cells sorted from blood, obtained around week 42, from a patient treated with tofacitinib. All receptors derive from a human donor with alopecia areata.

The chain uses TRBV25-1 and TRBJ1-2; a possible D gene is TRBD1 (5 bases). This CDR3 is built from 12 residues. Trimming cost V 2 bases and J 8 bases, with 9 bases left between them. Germline CDR1 reads MGHDK; CDR2 reads SYGVNS. This CDR3 reads CASSEPGQGYTF. The CDR3 nucleotides read TGTGCCAGCAGTGAACCGGGGCAGGGCTACACCTTC.

This clone was seen only once. This CDR3 is CASSVGATLTPSGIQYF. CDR3 DNA sequence: TGTGCCAGCAGCGTTGGAGCGACCCTAACCCCGAGCGGCATTCAGTACTTC. The V gene is TRBV9, the J gene TRBJ2-4; weak D call: TRBD2 (5 bases). V was trimmed by 2 bases and J by 9 bases, leaving 24 bases between them. The CDR3 consists of 17 residues. Germline V gene sequence: CDR1 SGDLS, CDR2 YYNGEE.

The V call is TRBV29-1, the J call TRBJ1-1, with 7 nucleotides matching TRBD1. Germline lookup yields CDR1 SQVTM and CDR2 ANQGSEA. The length of the CDR3 is 14 residues. V gave up 4 bases and J gave up 1 base; unmatched junction bases: 6. The CDR3 protein is CSVGPGGANTEAFF. The CDR3 DNA reads TGCAGCGTTGGGCCAGGGGGTGCGAACACTGAAGCTTTCTTT. Full variable domain (outside the CDR3, taken from reference TRBV29-1 and TRBJ1-1): SAVISQKPSRDICQRGTSLTIQCQVDSQVTMMFWYRQQPGQSLTLIATANQGSEATYESGFVIDKFPISRPNLTFSTLTVSNMSPEDSSIYLCSVGPGGANTEAFFGQGTRLTVV.

The chain employs TRBV5-1 and TRBJ2-7; 7 positions agree with TRBD1. The CDR3 sequence is 13 residues long. J lost 6 bases, V lost 5 bases, and 8 bases had no gene match. Looked up from germline, CDR1 is SGHRS and CDR2 is YFSETQ. The CDR3 bases are TGCGCCAGCAGGCTGACAGGGTCGGGCGAGCAGTACTTC. It is translated as CASRLTGSGEQYF.

The chain is built from TRBV7-3 and TRBJ2-2; 7 nucleotides agree with TRBD1. CDR3 length: 13 amino acids. The germline gives CDR1 SGHTA, CDR2 FQGTGA. Losses at the gene ends were 4 bases for V and 6 bases for J; bases not matched to a gene: 2. The CDR3 sequence is CASSSQGSGELFF. In nucleotides, the CDR3 is TGTGCCAGCAGCTCACAGGGGTCCGGGGAGCTGTTTTTT.

This clone was counted a few times. This chain joins TRBV5-1 and TRBJ2-5, with 10 bases fitting TRBD1. Germline loops: CDR1 SGHRS, CDR2 YFSETQ. The CDR3 has 15 residues. V lost 4 bases and J lost 2; bases outside the gene matches: 5. The CDR3 protein is CASSEGDRGQETQYF. CDR3 coding DNA: TGCGCCAGCAGCGAGGGGGACAGGGGTCAAGAGACCCAGTACTTC. Using reference TRBV5-1 and TRBJ2-5 for the parts outside the CDR3, the full variable domain is KAGVTQTPRYLIKTRGQQVTLSCSPISGHRSVSWYQQTPGQGLQFLFEYFSETQRNKGNFPGRFSGRQFSNSRSEMNVSTLELGDSALYLCASSEGDRGQETQYFGPGTRLLVL.

This clone was seen a few times. This rearrangement joins TRBV5-1 to TRBJ1-2; TRBD1 matches 9 bases. Germline V gene lookup returns CDR1 SGHRS and CDR2 YFSETQ. This CDR3 is 15 amino acids long. The V and J ends lost 3 bases and 5 bases, in that order; junction bases with no gene match: 8. Here the CDR3 DNA reads TGCGCCAGCAGCTCCGCGGGACAGGGCTTATATGGCTACACCTTC. Translation: CASSSAGQGLYGYTF.

The CDR3 DNA reads as TGCAGCGTTCGAACCGGGACAGCTAACACCGGGGAGCTGTTTTTT. This encodes CSVRTGTANTGELFF. The chain carries TRBV29-1 and TRBJ2-2; 7 positions match TRBD1. J gave up 2 bases and V 5 bases, and 8 bases lay outside the gene matches. CDR3 length: 15 amino acids. Germline V CDR1 and CDR2: SQVTM, ANQGSEA.

CDR3 amino acids: CASSTSGQGMYEQYF. CDR3 coding DNA: TGTGCCAGCAGTACCTCGGGACAGGGGATGTACGAGCAGTACTTC. The V call is TRBV28, the J call TRBJ2-7, with 10 bases identical to TRBD1. Germline values: CDR1 MDHEN, CDR2 SYDVKM. V trimming: 5 bases; J trimming: 4 bases; junction bases outside the gene matches: 8. There are 15 residues in the CDR3.

This chain connects TRBV7-9 to TRBJ2-2; D gene uncertain. In germline, CDR1 is SEHNR, CDR2 FQNEAQ (reference sequence). V was cut by 3 bases and J by 6 bases, with 17 bases left in between. The CDR3 sequence is 16 residues long. The CDR3 reads CASSFYGSGTAGELFF. Written as DNA, the CDR3 is TGTGCCAGCAGCTTCTACGGATCCGGAACGGCCGGGGAGCTGTTTTTT.

This clone was seen a handful of times. The gene calls are TRBV29-1 and TRBJ1-2; tentative D call: TRBD1 (5 bases). This CDR3 is built from 15 residues. Germline CDR1 reads SQVTM; CDR2 reads ANQGSEA. The V end lost 5 bases, the J end lost 6 bases, and 22 bases lay between the germline ends. The CDR3 sequence: CSVSKIGGVRDGYTF. CDR3 in DNA: TGCAGCGTTTCCAAGATTGGGGGAGTTAGAGATGGCTACACCTTC.

This rearrangement joins TRBV30 to TRBJ1-1; unclear D gene. The germline gives CDR1 GTSNPN, CDR2 SVGIG (reference sequence). The CDR3 has 12 residues. Trimming stripped 3 bases from V and 2 bases from J, with 7 bases between. CDR3 sequence reads: CAWREGNTEAFF. The CDR3 DNA is TGTGCCTGGAGAGAAGGAAACACTGAAGCTTTCTTT.

This clone was counted a single time. The V and J genes are TRBV5-1 and TRBJ2-7; tentative D call: TRBD1 (6 bases). Germline loops: CDR1 SGHRS, CDR2 YFSETQ. Trimming left V 0 bases short and J 5 bases short, with 12 bases between. The CDR3 length is 14 residues. The CDR3 nucleotides are TGCGCCAGCAGCTTGGGGACAGACCATAACGAGCAGTACTTC. This translates into CASSLGTDHNEQYF.

This clone showed up just a few times. The V call is TRBV29-1, the J call TRBJ1-1; maybe TRBD1 (6 bases). V shed 6 bases and J shed 1 base, with 21 bases lying between them. Per the germline V gene, CDR1 is SQVTM and CDR2 is ANQGSEA. CDR3 length: 16 amino acids. The CDR3 DNA reads TGCAGCGTAAGGTACAGGGCCGCCGAACCGAACACTGAAGCTTTCTTT. Translated: CSVRYRAAEPNTEAFF.

Here the CDR3 DNA reads TGTGCCAGCAGCTTGGGACAGGGAGACACCGGGGAGCTGTTTTTT. It is translated as CASSLGQGDTGELFF. This sequence joins TRBV5-5 and TRBJ2-2, with 7 bases aligning to TRBD1. V shed 0 bases, J shed 3 bases, and the junction held 2 bases outside the gene matches. The CDR3 is made up of 15 amino acids. CDR1 SGHKS and CDR2 YYEKEE come from the germline V gene (reference sequence).

This clone came up a few times. J is TRBJ2-2 and V is TRBV7-2, with 7 bases identical to TRBD2. This CDR3 region has 16 residues. Germline values: CDR1 SGHTA, CDR2 FQGNSA. V dropped 4 bases and J dropped 4; count of bases not matched to a gene: 9. The CDR3 reads CASSYFQGGGTGELFF. Written as DNA, the CDR3 is TGTGCCAGCAGCTATTTCCAGGGCGGGGGCACCGGGGAGCTGTTTTTT.

The gene calls are TRBV5-1 and TRBJ2-1; 12 bases agree with TRBD2. The CDR3 spans 17 residues. The V gene end was trimmed by 0 bases and the J gene end by 3 bases; junction bases not matched to a gene: 4. Looked up from germline, CDR1 is SGHRS and CDR2 is YFSETQ. The CDR3 bases are TGCGCCAGCAGCTTGGGACTAGCGGGGGTCCTCTACAATGAGCAGTTCTTC. Protein product: CASSLGLAGVLYNEQFF.

CDR3 region: CASSPRTSGGVGTDTQYF. DNA for the CDR3: TGTGCCAGCAGCCCCAGGACTAGCGGGGGGGTTGGCACAGATACGCAGTATTTT. The chain uses TRBV7-2 and TRBJ2-3; 15 bases agree with TRBD2. The germline CDR1 and CDR2 sequences are SGHTA and FQGNSA. The V and J ends lost 5 bases and 1 base, in that order; junction bases with no gene match: 7. The CDR3 length is 18 residues.

The genes are TRBV6-1 and TRBJ1-2; D is ambiguous. The CDR3 extends over 15 amino acids. The germline V gene has CDR1 MNHNS and CDR2 SASEGT. V was clipped by 2 bases and J by 1 base, with 11 bases between them. CDR3: CASSESGYSNYGYTF. The CDR3 DNA is TGTGCCAGCAGTGAATCGGGGTACAGTAACTATGGCTACACCTTC.

This chain uses TRBV25-1 with TRBJ1-1, with D possibly matching TRBD1 (6 bases). The V gene lost 5 bases and the J gene lost 4 bases, with 14 bases spanning the gap. Looked up from germline, CDR1 is MGHDK and CDR2 is SYGVNS. The CDR3 consists of 14 residues. The DNA for the CDR3 is TGTGCCAGCAGTAAACTGACGGGGGCCACTGAAGCTTTCTTT. Protein: CASSKLTGATEAFF. The full variable domain, completed using reference TRBV25-1 and TRBJ1-1, is EADIYQTPRYLVIGTGKKITLECSQTMGHDKMYWYQQDPGMELHLIHYSYGVNSTEKGDLSSESTVSRIRTEHFPLTLESARPSHTSQYLCASSKLTGATEAFFGQGTRLTVV.

The chain is built from TRBV30 and TRBJ2-5; D is undetermined. Germline V gene data show CDR1 as GTSNPN and CDR2 as SVGIG (reference sequence). CDR3 length equals 12 residues. With 7 bases removed from V and 2 bases from J, the gap between germline ends came to 11 bases. The CDR3 region has the DNA TGTGCCTTCCAACTCAATCAAGAGACCCAGTACTTC. It translates to CAFQLNQETQYF.

The chain is built from TRBV7-2 and TRBJ2-3; 8 positions agree with TRBD2. Germline CDR1 and CDR2: SGHTA and FQGNSA. The trim removed 5 bases at V and 0 bases at J, leaving 13 bases unmatched. The CDR3 extends over 18 amino acids. CDR3 residues: CASSPGQSGGISTDTQYF. The CDR3 DNA sequence: TGTGCCAGCAGCCCAGGGCAGAGCGGGGGAATTAGCACAGATACGCAGTATTTT.

V and J are TRBV27 and TRBJ2-3; the D is unclear. Trimming stripped 5 bases from V and 6 bases from J, with 9 bases between. CDR3 size: 12 residues. CDR1 and CDR2 (germline): MNHEY, SMNVEV (reference sequence). The CDR3 sequence: CASSTSLDTQYF. In DNA form, the CDR3 reads TGTGCCAGCAGTACCTCGTTGGATACGCAGTATTTT.

V gene TRBV2 combines with J gene TRBJ2-5; D remains ambiguous. This CDR3 contains 14 residues. Germline assignment: CDR1 SNHLY and CDR2 FYNNEI. V gave up 3 bases and J gave up 4 bases, with 12 bases separating them. CDR3 in DNA: TGTGCCAGCAGTGAGTCCACCCTCGGAGAGACCCAGTACTTC. Amino acid sequence: CASSESTLGETQYF.

The chain uses TRBV27 and TRBJ2-7; D unresolved. CDR1 is MNHEY, CDR2 SMNVEV, per germline (reference sequence). V shed 5 bases and J shed 4 bases, with 15 bases lying between them. CDR3 length: 14 amino acids. The CDR3 spells CASSTGTLAYEQYF. CDR3 nucleotide sequence: TGTGCCAGCAGTACCGGAACCCTGGCGTACGAGCAGTACTTC.

The V call is TRBV25-1, the J call TRBJ1-1, with TRBD1 identical over 7 bases. V lost 6 bases to trimming and J lost 0 bases; unmatched junction nucleotides: 1. Germline assignment: CDR1 MGHDK and CDR2 SYGVNS. This CDR3 has 13 residues. The CDR3 nucleotides are TGTGCCAGCAGGGGACAGTTGAACACTGAAGCTTTCTTT. It encodes CASRGQLNTEAFF.

V and J are TRBV9 and TRBJ2-1, with 8 bases aligning to TRBD2. The CDR3 extends over 17 amino acids. Losses at the gene ends were 4 bases for V and 3 bases for J; bases not matched to a gene: 12. CDR1 SGDLS and CDR2 YYNGEE come from the germline V gene. For the CDR3, the DNA is TGTGCCAGCAGCACAGAGGGACTAGGGAATAACTACAATGAGCAGTTCTTC. This codes for CASSTEGLGNNYNEQFF.

The genes are TRBV15 and TRBJ1-4, with TRBD1 as a possible D gene (5 bases). V lost 4 bases and J lost 6, with 15 bases in between. The CDR3 length is 15 residues. Germline CDR1 reads LNHNV; CDR2 reads YYDKDF (reference sequence). The DNA of the CDR3 is TGTGCCACCAGCACTAACGGCGGAGGGGATGAAAAACTGTTTTTT. It translates to CATSTNGGGDEKLFF. The whole variable domain, filled in from reference TRBV15 and TRBJ1-4, reads DAMVIQNPRYQVTQFGKPVTLSCSQTLNHNVMYWYQQKSSQAPKLLFHYYDKDFNNEADTPDNFQSRRPNTSFCFLDIRSPGLGDTAMYLCATSTNGGGDEKLFFGSGTQLSVL.